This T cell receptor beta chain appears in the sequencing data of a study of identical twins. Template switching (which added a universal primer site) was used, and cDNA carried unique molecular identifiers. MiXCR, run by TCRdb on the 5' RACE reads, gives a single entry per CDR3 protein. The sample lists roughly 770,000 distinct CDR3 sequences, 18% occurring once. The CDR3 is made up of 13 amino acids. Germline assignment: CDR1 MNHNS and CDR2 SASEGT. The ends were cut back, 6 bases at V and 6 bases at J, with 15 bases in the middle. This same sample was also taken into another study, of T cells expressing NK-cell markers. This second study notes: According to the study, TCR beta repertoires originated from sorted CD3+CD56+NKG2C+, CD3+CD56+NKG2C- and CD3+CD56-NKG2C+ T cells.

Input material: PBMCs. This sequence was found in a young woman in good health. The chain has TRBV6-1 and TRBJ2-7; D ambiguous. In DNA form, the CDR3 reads TGTGCCAGCAGCCCCCTTCGAGGCGGCGAGCAGTACTTC. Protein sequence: CASSPLRGGEQYF.